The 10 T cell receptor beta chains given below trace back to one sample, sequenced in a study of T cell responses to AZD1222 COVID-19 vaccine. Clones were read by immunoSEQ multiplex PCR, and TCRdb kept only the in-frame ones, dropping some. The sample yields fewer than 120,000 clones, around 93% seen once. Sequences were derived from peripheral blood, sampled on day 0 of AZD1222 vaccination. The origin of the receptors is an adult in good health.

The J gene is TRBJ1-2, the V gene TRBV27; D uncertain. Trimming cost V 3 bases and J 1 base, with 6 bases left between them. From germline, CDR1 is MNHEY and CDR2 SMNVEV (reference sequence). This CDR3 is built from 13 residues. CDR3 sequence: CASSFAVNYGYTF. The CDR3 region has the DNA TGTGCCAGCAGTTTCGCAGTTAACTATGGCTACACCTTC.

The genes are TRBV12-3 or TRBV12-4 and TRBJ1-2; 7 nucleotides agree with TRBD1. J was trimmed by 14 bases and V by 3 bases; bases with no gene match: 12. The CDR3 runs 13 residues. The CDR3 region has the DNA TGTGCCAGCAGTTTCAATACAGGGGCGTTGTGGACCTTC. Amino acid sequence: CASSFNTGALWTF.

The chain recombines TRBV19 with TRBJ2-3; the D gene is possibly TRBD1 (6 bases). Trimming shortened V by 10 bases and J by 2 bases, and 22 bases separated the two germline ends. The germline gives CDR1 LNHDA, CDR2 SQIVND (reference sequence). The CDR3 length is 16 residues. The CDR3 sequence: CATPPRDRPPTDTQYF. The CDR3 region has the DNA TGTGCCACACCACCGCGAGACAGGCCGCCCACAGATACGCAGTATTTT.

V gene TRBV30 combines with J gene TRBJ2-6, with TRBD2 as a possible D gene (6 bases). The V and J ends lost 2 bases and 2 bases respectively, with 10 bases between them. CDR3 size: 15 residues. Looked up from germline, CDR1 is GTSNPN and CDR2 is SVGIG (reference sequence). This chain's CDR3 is CAWSWGDAGANVLTF. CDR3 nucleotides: TGTGCCTGGAGTTGGGGGGACGCTGGGGCCAACGTCCTGACTTTC.

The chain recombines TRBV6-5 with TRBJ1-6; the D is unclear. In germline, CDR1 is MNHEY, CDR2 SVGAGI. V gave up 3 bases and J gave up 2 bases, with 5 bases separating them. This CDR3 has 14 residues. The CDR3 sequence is CASSYSPYNSPLHF. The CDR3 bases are TGTGCCAGCAGTTATAGCCCCTATAATTCACCCCTCCACTTT.

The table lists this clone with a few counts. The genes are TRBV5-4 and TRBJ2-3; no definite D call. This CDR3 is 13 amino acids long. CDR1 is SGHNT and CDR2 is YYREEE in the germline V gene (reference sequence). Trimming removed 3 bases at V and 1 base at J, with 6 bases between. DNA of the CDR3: TGTGCCAGCAGCTATCACGGCACAGATACGCAGTATTTT. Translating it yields CASSYHGTDTQYF.

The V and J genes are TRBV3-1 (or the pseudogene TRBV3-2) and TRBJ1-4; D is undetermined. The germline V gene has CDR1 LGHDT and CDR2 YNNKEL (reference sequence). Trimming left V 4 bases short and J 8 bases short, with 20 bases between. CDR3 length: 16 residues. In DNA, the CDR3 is TGTGCCAGCAGCCCCCAAGGATTTTGGGGAGGGGAAAAACTGTTTTTT. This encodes CASSPQGFWGGEKLFF.

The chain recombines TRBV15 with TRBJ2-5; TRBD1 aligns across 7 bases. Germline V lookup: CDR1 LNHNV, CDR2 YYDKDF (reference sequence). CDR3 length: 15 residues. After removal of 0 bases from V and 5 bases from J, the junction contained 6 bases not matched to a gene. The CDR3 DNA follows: TGTGCCACCAGCAGAGATAACAGGGGCCGGGAGACCCAGTACTTC. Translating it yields CATSRDNRGRETQYF.

The CDR3 DNA reads TGTGCCTCCTTAGGGTCAGGGCATGAGCAGTTCTTC. Amino acid sequence: CASLGSGHEQFF. The J gene is TRBJ2-1, the V gene TRBV21-1; the DNA was not used to check the table's D call, TRBD1. TRBV21-1 is deemed a pseudogene. This CDR3 region has 12 residues.

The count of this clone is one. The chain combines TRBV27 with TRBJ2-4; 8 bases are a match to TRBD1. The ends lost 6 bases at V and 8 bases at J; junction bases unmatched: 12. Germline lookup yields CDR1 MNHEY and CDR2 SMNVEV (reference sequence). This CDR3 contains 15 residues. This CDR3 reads CASRRAAGGPDIQYF. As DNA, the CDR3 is TGTGCCAGCAGGAGGGCGGCAGGGGGCCCGGACATTCAGTACTTC.